These 4 T cell receptor beta chains were sequenced from one sample in a study of T-cell reconstitution after alpha-beta-depleted transplantation in children. Using unique molecular identifiers, the investigators prepared the TCRbeta library. MiXCR was run by TCRdb on the PCR reads, yielding one entry per CDR3 protein. The data show 440,000 or so distinct CDR3 sequences, roughly two fifths seen once. Sequencing was performed on PBMCs, taken before TCRalphabeta/CD19-depleted stem cell transplant. The receptor source for this set is a girl aged 2 to 10 with aplastic anemia, due to receive a stem cell transplant.

This chain joins TRBV6-1 and TRBJ2-1; 15 nucleotides align to TRBD2. The CDR3 has 16 residues. The V gene end was trimmed by 5 bases and the J gene end by 7 bases; junction bases not matched to a gene: 6. The germline gives CDR1 MNHNS, CDR2 SASEGT. The CDR3 sequence: CASSRGLAGGPNEQFF. The CDR3 DNA reads as TGTGCCAGCAGTCGCGGACTAGCGGGAGGGCCGAATGAGCAGTTCTTC.

The rearrangement links TRBV29-1 to TRBJ2-1; D is perhaps TRBD2 (6 bases). V lost 1 base and J lost 8, with 15 bases in between. The CDR3 is 14 amino acids. Germline V CDR1 and CDR2: SQVTM, ANQGSEA. In nucleotides, the CDR3 is TGCAGCGTTGAAGGATGGAGTGGCGGGGATGAGCAGTTCTTC. This encodes CSVEGWSGGDEQFF.

V gene TRBV5-1 combines with J gene TRBJ2-7, with 7 positions matching TRBD1. V shed 9 bases and J 3 bases; nucleotides not matched to a gene: 12. The CDR3 sequence is 14 residues long. Germline V gene lookup returns CDR1 SGHRS and CDR2 YFSETQ. Written as DNA, the CDR3 is TGCGCCACTTCGAGAGGCGACAGGGACTACGAGCAGTACTTC. It translates to CATSRGDRDYEQYF.

V gene TRBV24-1 combines with J gene TRBJ2-1; TRBD2 agrees at 12 bases. V lost 5 bases and J lost 7; bases outside the gene matches: 8. Germline loops: CDR1 KGHDR, CDR2 SFDVKD. The CDR3 runs to 16 residues. The CDR3 nucleotides are TGTGCCACCAGTGCCCTACTAGCGGGAGGAGGGAATGAGCAGTTCTTC. Translated, it gives CATSALLAGGGNEQFF.